Following are 8 T cell receptor beta chains from one sample sequenced in a study of technical replicates of blood from several donors (dated by TCRdb to about 2017). The library was obtained by the immunoSEQ multiplex PCR assay. TCRdb took this table from immuneACCESS and kept in-frame rearrangements with V and J called. Such tables lack part of the clones; where checked against another copy, unresolved V genes explain under half of the gap, and the rest is unexplained. This sample comprises 85,000 to 95,000 clones, 90% to 96% of them detected only once. In total, the top ten clones hold about 0.38% of the sample. The sample taken for sequencing was T cells isolated from PBMCs. These receptors were taken from a human donor in good health.

In its sample, this clone was seen once. The CDR3, as DNA: TGCAGCGTTGAAGACGTGCCAGGGGTGAACGCAGATACGCAGTATTTT. It specifies CSVEDVPGVNADTQYF. The genes are TRBV29-1 and TRBJ2-3, with D possibly being TRBD1 (6 bases). V lost 0 bases and J 4 bases, leaving 17 bases between the germline ends. Looked up from germline, CDR1 is SQVTM and CDR2 is ANQGSEA. The CDR3 sequence is 16 residues long.

The chain joins TRBV10-3 to TRBJ1-5, with D possibly TRBD1 on 5 matching bases. CDR3 length: 12 residues. V was pared by 8 bases and J by 5 bases, with 10 bases between. Germline CDR1 reads ENHRY; CDR2 reads SYGVKD. The CDR3 region is CAIGQFDQPQHF. CDR3 in DNA: TGTGCCATCGGACAATTTGATCAGCCCCAGCATTTT.

The chain is built from TRBV6-1 and TRBJ2-1; TRBD2 matches at 10 bases. The length of the CDR3 is 15 residues. V dropped 1 base and J dropped 5; count of bases not matched to a gene: 2. Germline CDR1 and CDR2: MNHNS and SASEGT. In DNA form, the CDR3 reads TGTGCCAGCAGTGAAGTTCTAGCGGGAGACAATGAGCAGTTCTTC. Protein: CASSEVLAGDNEQFF.

The chain joins TRBV6-4 to TRBJ1-1, with 9 bases identical to TRBD1. Looked up from germline, CDR1 is MRHNA and CDR2 is SNTAGT. The CDR3 is 13 residues long. With V trimmed by 6 bases and J by 4 bases, 3 bases remained unmatched. The CDR3 sequence is CASSQGQGTEAFF. CDR3 nucleotides: TGTGCCAGCAGCCAGGGACAGGGCACTGAAGCTTTCTTT.

V gene TRBV5-4 combines with J gene TRBJ2-1; D gene ambiguous. V lost 0 bases to trimming and J lost 2 bases, with 12 bases between them. This CDR3 spans 16 amino acids. Germline loops: CDR1 SGHNT, CDR2 YYREEE (reference sequence). CDR3 sequence: CASSLGRSPTYNEQFF. The CDR3 nucleotides read TGTGCCAGCAGCTTGGGCAGGTCGCCCACCTACAATGAGCAGTTCTTC.

The J gene is TRBJ2-7, the V gene TRBV5-1; D possibly corresponds to TRBD2 (6 bases). Per the germline V gene, CDR1 is SGHRS and CDR2 is YFSETQ. V lost 0 bases and J 2 bases, leaving 12 bases between the germline ends. The length of the CDR3 is 15 residues. This chain's CDR3 is CASSLAPGVPYEQYF. Written as DNA, the CDR3 is TGCGCCAGCAGCTTGGCCCCGGGGGTCCCCTACGAGCAGTACTTC.

The chain carries TRBV7-3 and TRBJ2-7; 9 positions agree with TRBD1. The junction had 2 bases not matched to a gene; V was cut back by 1 base and J by 1 base. Germline assignment: CDR1 SGHTA and CDR2 FQGTGA. The CDR3 extends over 15 amino acids. The DNA of the CDR3 is TGTGCCAGCAGCTTAAGGGACAGGGCTTCCTACGAGCAGTACTTC. Residues: CASSLRDRASYEQYF.

Turning to this clone: In the same sample, other DNA sequences code for this CDR3. The gene calls are TRBV7-9 and TRBJ2-7; D is possibly TRBD2 (5 bases). The CDR3 spans 13 residues. The germline gives CDR1 SEHNR, CDR2 FQNEAQ (reference sequence). V lost 3 bases, J lost 1 base, and 7 bases lay in between. CDR3 DNA: TGTGCCAGCAGCTTGCCGGGGTCCTACGAGCAGTACTTC. It yields the protein CASSLPGSYEQYF.